This entry lists 24 T cell receptor beta chains sequenced from one sample in a study of T-cell reconstitution after alpha-beta-depleted transplantation in children. Molecular barcoding with unique molecular identifiers was used for the TCRbeta library. Each CDR3 protein gets one entry after TCRdb re-called the PCR reads with MiXCR. The repertoire holds some 70,000 distinct CDR3 sequences, with 5.5% to 7.5% as singletons. The input for sequencing was PBMCs from the stem cell graft donor, taken from the stem cell graft. Receptor source: a human donor who donated a stem cell graft to a child with acute lymphoblastic leukemia.

This clonotype was detected a few times. The rearrangement joins TRBV11-1 to TRBJ2-2; D call uncertain. Germline CDR1 SGHAT, CDR2 FQDESV (reference sequence). Between the trimmed V and J ends, which lost 4 bases and 2 bases, there was a span of 8 bases. The CDR3 consists of 14 residues. The DNA for the CDR3 is TGTGCCAGCAGCTCCGATCACAACACCGGGGAGCTGTTTTTT. This encodes CASSSDHNTGELFF.

This clonotype was detected many times. V and J are TRBV3-1 and TRBJ2-5; 8 positions match TRBD2. From germline, CDR1 is LGHDT and CDR2 YNNKEL (reference sequence). After removal of 2 bases from V and 5 bases from J, the junction contained 7 bases not matched to a gene. The CDR3 has 15 residues. The CDR3 bases are TGTGCCAGCAGCCAAACAGCAAGCGGGAGTGAGACCCAGTACTTC. Translating it yields CASSQTASGSETQYF.

This clonotype was seen just once. The chain links TRBV6-1 to TRBJ2-2; D call uncertain. CDR3 length equals 13 residues. CDR1 MNHNS and CDR2 SASEGT come from the germline V gene. Trimming pared 5 bases from V and 0 bases from J, leaving 4 bases between. The CDR3 protein is CASSTPNTGELFF. CDR3 coding DNA: TGTGCCAGCAGTACACCGAACACCGGGGAGCTGTTTTTT.

V usage is TRBV7-3 and J usage is TRBJ2-1; TRBD2 matches 8 bases. The CDR3 is 15 residues long. With 3 bases clipped from V and 6 bases from J, the junction kept 7 bases outside the gene matches. Per germline, CDR1 SGHTA and CDR2 FQGTGA. CDR3 in DNA: TGTGCCAGCAGCTTGTCCGGGACTAGGGGCAATGAGCAGTTCTTC. Amino acids: CASSLSGTRGNEQFF.

Many counts were recorded for this clonotype. The V and J genes are TRBV5-1 and TRBJ1-2, with 9 bases fitting TRBD1. CDR1 and CDR2 from the germline V gene are SGHRS and YFSETQ. This CDR3 region has 13 residues. V gave up 5 bases and J gave up 8 bases; unmatched junction bases: 7. Here the CDR3 reads CASRQGADIGYTF. The CDR3 nucleotides read TGCGCCAGCAGACAGGGGGCGGACATCGGCTACACCTTC.

This clonotype was seen at least ten times. J is TRBJ2-3 and V is TRBV7-8; 9 bases are a match to TRBD1. Germline V CDR1 and CDR2: SGHVS, FQNEAQ. The CDR3 extends over 16 amino acids. J was trimmed by 7 bases and V by 5 bases; bases with no gene match: 13. In DNA form, the CDR3 reads TGTGCCAGCAGCCTACCGGGACAGGGAGTGGGGAATACGCAGTATTTT. It translates to CASSLPGQGVGNTQYF.

This clonotype was detected many times. The chain uses TRBV7-1 and TRBJ2-1; 7 nucleotides align to TRBD1. TRBV7-1 has ORF status, its function being uncertain. Trimming cost V 3 bases and J 7 bases; bases outside gene matches: 9. The CDR3 runs to 15 residues. CDR3 sequence reads: CASSSTGLGPNEQFF. In DNA form, the CDR3 reads TGTGCCAGCAGCTCGACAGGGCTCGGACCGAATGAGCAGTTCTTC.

The chain links TRBV7-2 to TRBJ2-2; D is possibly TRBD2 (5 bases). The V end was cut by 5 bases, the J end by 5 bases, with 15 bases between. Germline CDR1 is SGHTA and CDR2 is FQGNSA. The CDR3 is 15 amino acids. The CDR3 DNA reads as TGTGCCAGCAGCCCCACGGGGATACTGACCGGGGAGCTGTTTTTT. The encoded protein is CASSPTGILTGELFF.

The table lists this clonotype with a few counts. The chain couples TRBV12-3 or TRBV12-4 to TRBJ1-5; possible D gene TRBD1, 6 bases. There are 13 residues in the CDR3. V lost 2 bases to trimming and J lost 9 bases, with 11 bases between them. CDR3 residues: CASSLKQGRPQHF. CDR3 in DNA: TGTGCCAGCAGTTTAAAGCAGGGGAGGCCCCAGCATTTT.

In its sample, this clonotype was seen many times. This rearrangement joins TRBV18 to TRBJ1-1; 8 bases are shared with TRBD1. With V trimmed by 4 bases and J by 4 bases, 5 bases remained unmatched. Germline CDR1 reads KGHSH; CDR2 reads LQKENI. The length of the CDR3 is 14 residues. CDR3 DNA sequence: TGTGCCAGCTCACGAGGACAGGGTAGCACTGAAGCTTTCTTT. The encoded protein is CASSRGQGSTEAFF. Full variable domain (rest looked up from reference TRBV18 and TRBJ1-1): NAGVMQNPRHLVRRRGQEARLRCSPMKGHSHVYWYRQLPEEGLKFMVYLQKENIIDESGMPKERFSAEFPKEGPSILRIQQVVRGDSAAYFCASSRGQGSTEAFFGQGTRLTVV.

This clonotype has ten or more counts. V usage is TRBV20-1 and J usage is TRBJ1-5; D may be TRBD1 (5 bases). Germline V gene data show CDR1 as DFQATT and CDR2 as SNEGSKA (reference sequence). This CDR3 has 14 amino acids. Trimming cost V 4 bases and J 3 bases, with 13 bases left between them. The CDR3 loop reads CSATLQANNQPQHF. CDR3 nucleotides: TGCAGTGCTACCTTACAGGCGAACAATCAGCCCCAGCATTTT.

This clonotype has ten or more counts. This sequence joins TRBV19 and TRBJ1-5, with TRBD1 matching over 8 bases. This CDR3 is 16 amino acids long. CDR1 is LNHDA and CDR2 is SQIVND in the germline V gene (reference sequence). Trimming at V came to 5 bases and at J to 3 bases, leaving 9 bases not matched to a gene. This CDR3 is CASSSTTGAPNQPQHF. The CDR3 bases are TGTGCCAGTAGTTCGACGACAGGGGCGCCCAATCAGCCCCAGCATTTT.

The genes are TRBV13 and TRBJ1-3; D is unresolved. Germline CDR1 PRHDT, CDR2 FYEKMQ (reference sequence). There are 14 residues in the CDR3. The CDR3 here is CARASVSGGNTIYF. The CDR3 nucleotides read TGTGCTAGAGCTTCGGTGTCTGGAGGGAACACCATATATTTT.

This clonotype was detected ten times or more. The genes are TRBV10-3 and TRBJ1-2; D ambiguous. This CDR3 is built from 12 residues. Trimming took 2 bases from V and 6 from J, leaving 7 bases between them. Germline V gene lookup returns CDR1 ENHRY and CDR2 SYGVKD. This CDR3 is CAISEGSDGYTF. The CDR3 DNA is TGTGCCATCAGTGAGGGCTCCGATGGCTACACCTTC.

There are many counts of this clonotype. This sequence joins TRBV7-9 and TRBJ2-2, with 7 positions matching TRBD1. Trimming cost V 5 bases and J 1 base; bases outside gene matches: 7. CDR1 and CDR2 from the germline V gene are SEHNR and FQNEAQ (reference sequence). The CDR3 runs to 16 residues. The CDR3 here is CASSPLTGLNTGELFF. For the CDR3, the DNA is TGTGCCAGCAGCCCCTTGACAGGGCTGAACACCGGGGAGCTGTTTTTT.

Ten or more counts support this clonotype. The chain uses TRBV28 and TRBJ1-6, with a possible D match to TRBD1 (6 bases). This CDR3 contains 16 residues. The germline V and J ends were trimmed by 3 bases and 11 bases, with 20 bases remaining between them. Per germline, CDR1 MDHEN and CDR2 SYDVKM. The CDR3 DNA reads TGTGCCAGCAGTTTGGAGGGGGTAGGGGGTGGAGCACCCCTCCACTTT. Protein sequence: CASSLEGVGGGAPLHF.

The rearrangement joins TRBV4-1 to TRBJ1-6, with 7 bases that match TRBD1. Germline V gene lookup returns CDR1 MGHRA and CDR2 YSYEKL. The CDR3 loop spans 16 amino acids. J lost 7 bases, V lost 4 bases, and 10 bases had no gene match. This chain's CDR3 is CASSPSLDRRNSPLHF. The DNA of the CDR3 is TGCGCCAGCAGCCCGAGCCTGGACAGGCGCAATTCACCCCTCCACTTT.

The table lists this clonotype with many counts. The rearrangement links TRBV9 to TRBJ1-4; 7 positions match TRBD1. The CDR3 is made up of 14 amino acids. Germline loops: CDR1 SGDLS, CDR2 YYNGEE. V lost 1 base and J lost 8; bases outside the gene matches: 5. In nucleotides, the CDR3 is TGTGCCAGCAGCGTAAACAGGGGTGAGGAAAAACTGTTTTTT. Its protein is CASSVNRGEEKLFF.

This clonotype was observed many times. The chain uses TRBV5-1 and TRBJ2-2; no clear D gene. CDR1 and CDR2 from the germline V gene are SGHRS and YFSETQ. This CDR3 comprises 16 residues. V was shortened by 4 bases and J by 5 bases, with 18 bases between the two germline ends. CDR3 sequence reads: CASSTFRIKGTGELFF. CDR3 bases: TGCGCCAGCAGCACCTTTCGGATCAAAGGAACCGGGGAGCTGTTTTTT.

This clonotype was counted at least ten times. CDR3 sequence: CASSQDPTESGNTIYF. CDR3 nucleotide sequence: TGTGCCAGCAGCCAAGATCCGACAGAATCTGGAAACACCATATATTTT. V and J are TRBV3-1 and TRBJ1-3; D perhaps matches TRBD1 (5 bases). The CDR3 consists of 16 residues. Trimming removed 0 bases from V and 1 base from J, with 10 bases in between. Per the germline V gene, CDR1 is LGHDT and CDR2 is YNNKEL (reference sequence).

The table lists this clonotype with many counts. In DNA, the CDR3 is TGTGCCAGCAGCTCATCTAGCGGGAGAGAACAAGAGACCCAGTACTTC. It specifies CASSSSSGREQETQYF. J is TRBJ2-5 and V is TRBV28; 10 nucleotides line up with TRBD2. V lost 6 bases and J lost 2; bases outside the gene matches: 9. CDR3 size: 16 residues. Germline V gene sequence: CDR1 MDHEN, CDR2 SYDVKM.

This clonotype was seen at least ten times. The rearrangement joins TRBV20-1 to TRBJ1-6; unclear D gene. Germline assignment: CDR1 DFQATT and CDR2 SNEGSKA (reference sequence). This CDR3 is built from 12 residues. The V gene lost 0 bases and the J gene lost 10 bases, with 7 bases spanning the gap. The CDR3 here is CSARDQKSPLHF. CDR3 DNA sequence: TGCAGTGCTAGAGATCAAAAGTCACCCCTCCACTTT.

The sample holds many counts of this clonotype. The V call is TRBV7-2, the J call TRBJ2-3; D is uncertain. The germline V and J ends were trimmed by 1 base and 1 base, with 9 bases remaining between them. Germline V CDR1 and CDR2: SGHTA, FQGNSA. The CDR3 contains 15 residues. Here the CDR3 reads CASSLGVPGTDTQYF. CDR3 in DNA: TGTGCCAGCAGCTTAGGTGTGCCCGGCACAGATACGCAGTATTTT.

In this sample, this clonotype turned up many times. DNA of the CDR3: TGTGCCAGCAGCTCCCGGACAGACAATGAGCAGTTCTTC. The encoded protein is CASSSRTDNEQFF. V and J are TRBV7-9 and TRBJ2-1; tentatively, D is TRBD1 (6 bases). CDR3 length equals 13 residues. Trimming took off 4 bases at V and 5 bases at J, with 9 bases between the two ends. From germline, CDR1 is SEHNR and CDR2 FQNEAQ (reference sequence).